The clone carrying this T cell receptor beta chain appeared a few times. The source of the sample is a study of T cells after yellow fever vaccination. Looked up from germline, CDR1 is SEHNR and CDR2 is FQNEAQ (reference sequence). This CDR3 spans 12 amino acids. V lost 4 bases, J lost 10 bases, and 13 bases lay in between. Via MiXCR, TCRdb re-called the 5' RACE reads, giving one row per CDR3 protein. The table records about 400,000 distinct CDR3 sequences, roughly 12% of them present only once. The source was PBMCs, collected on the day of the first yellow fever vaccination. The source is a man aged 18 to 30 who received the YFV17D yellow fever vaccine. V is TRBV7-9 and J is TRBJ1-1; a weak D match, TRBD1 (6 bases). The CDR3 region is CASSSTGYGAFF. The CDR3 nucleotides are TGTGCCAGCAGCTCGACAGGATATGGAGCTTTCTTT.